The sequence of this T cell receptor beta chain was determined in a study of spatial heterogeneity in lung cancer. The overall study: The mean occurrence of each unique TCR and UMI combination in raw reads exceeded eight. The study, taken as a whole, reports: Coverage of tumor T cells, an estimated figure, was approximately 7% for alpha and approximately 12% for beta chains. Within tumors, counts of expanded alpha and beta TCRs tracked tumor mutation counts.

This clonotype appeared a few times. Its antigen is still unknown. As for time point: sample taken at primary tumor resection. No cells were sorted before sequencing. The whole RNA sequenced was extracted from tumor, nontumor lung or frozen PBMC. TCRdb re-analysed the 5' RACE reads in MiXCR, keeping a single row per CDR3 protein. The sample carries approximately 16,000 distinct CDR3 sequences, under 7.5% recorded once. V shed 6 bases, J shed 2 bases, and the junction held 3 bases outside the gene matches. Looked up from germline, CDR1 is ENHRY and CDR2 is SYGVKD. This CDR3 has 13 amino acids. This clonotype originated in a female donor with early-stage non-small cell lung cancer. Sequencing used lung tumor tissue, obtained at surgery. This chain joins TRBV10-3 and TRBJ2-5; 7 nucleotides agree with TRBD1. CDR3 residues: CAIRVGQQETQYF. In DNA, the CDR3 is TGTGCCATCAGGGTGGGACAGCAAGAGACCCAGTACTTC.